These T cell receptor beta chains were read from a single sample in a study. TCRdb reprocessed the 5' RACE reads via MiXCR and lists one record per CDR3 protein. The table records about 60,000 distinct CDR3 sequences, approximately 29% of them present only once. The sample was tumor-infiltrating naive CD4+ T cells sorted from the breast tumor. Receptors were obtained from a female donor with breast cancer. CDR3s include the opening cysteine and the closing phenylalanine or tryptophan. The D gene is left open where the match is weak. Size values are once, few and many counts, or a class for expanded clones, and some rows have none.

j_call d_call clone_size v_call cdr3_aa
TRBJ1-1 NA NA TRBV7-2 CASSLAPGTEAFF
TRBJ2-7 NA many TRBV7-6 CASSLETPYEQYF
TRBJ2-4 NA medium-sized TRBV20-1 CSALPPTRLGNIQYF
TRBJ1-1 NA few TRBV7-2 CASTSQIRSDTEAFF
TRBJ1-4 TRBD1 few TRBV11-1 CASSVSGTGNEKLFF
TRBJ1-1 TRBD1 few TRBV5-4 CASSPGDRGRIEAFF
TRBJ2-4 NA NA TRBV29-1 CSVRQPLAKNIQYF
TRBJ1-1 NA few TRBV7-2 CASSLGSGVMNTEAFF
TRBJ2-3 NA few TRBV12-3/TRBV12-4 CATFGETDTQYF
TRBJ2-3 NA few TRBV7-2 CASSLVGVADTQYF
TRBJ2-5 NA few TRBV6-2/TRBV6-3 CASRRALETQYF
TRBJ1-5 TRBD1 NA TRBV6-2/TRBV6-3 CASSYSGGGQPQHF
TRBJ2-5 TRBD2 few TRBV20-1 CSAGAGTSGRGSRETQYF
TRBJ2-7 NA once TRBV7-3 CASSPHLVTEQYF
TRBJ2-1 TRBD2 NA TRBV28 CASSFGLATREQFF
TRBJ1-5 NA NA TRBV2 CASSAGRQPQHF
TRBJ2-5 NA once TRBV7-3 CASSLSSVETQYF
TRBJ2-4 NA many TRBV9 CASSVQGRMDIQYF
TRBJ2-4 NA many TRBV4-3 CASSQNGARGDIQYF
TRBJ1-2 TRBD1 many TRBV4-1 CASSQVGAGQGARGYTF
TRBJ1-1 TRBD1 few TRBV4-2 CASSLRGDRLGGTEAFF
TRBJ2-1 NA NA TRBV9 CASSPTGLLGNEQFF
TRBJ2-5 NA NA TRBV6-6 CASSASPPEGQYF
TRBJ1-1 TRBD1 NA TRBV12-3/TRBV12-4 CASSFSDRGRGAFF
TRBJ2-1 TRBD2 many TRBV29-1 CSVLTSGRENEQFF
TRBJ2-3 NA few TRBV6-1 CASSRRGAGTDTQYF
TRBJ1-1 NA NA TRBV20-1 CSARDSSGSTEAFF
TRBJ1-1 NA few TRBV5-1 CASSLQAPRDTEAFF
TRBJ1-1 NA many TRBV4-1 CASSPQGNGDTEAFF
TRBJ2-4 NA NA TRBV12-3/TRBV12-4 CASSFQGGENIQYF
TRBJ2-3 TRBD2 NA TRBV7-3 CASSLLGGGTDTQYF
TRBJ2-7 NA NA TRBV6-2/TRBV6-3 CASSYIRGLGSEQYF
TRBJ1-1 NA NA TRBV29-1 CSVGLGAVGTEAFF
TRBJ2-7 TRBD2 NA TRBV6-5 CAISTSGNSYEQYF
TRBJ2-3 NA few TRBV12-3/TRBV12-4 CASSVEGSITDTQYF
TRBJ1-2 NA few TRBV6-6 CASSYLNRVGRVNYGYTF
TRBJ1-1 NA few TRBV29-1 CSVSGTAGMNTEAFF
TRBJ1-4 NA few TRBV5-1 CASSPSTAGEKLFF